This T cell receptor (beta chain) stems from a study of cytomegalovirus exposure and HLA in healthy donors. PCR involved 60 Vbeta and 13 Jbeta primers. Study processing details: There were about 80 million unique TCR beta chains by a later count, and around 10 million of them were shared. The data were produced by immunoSEQ multiplex PCR, yet TCRdb's version contains in-frame clones alone and is incomplete. The V and J calls and clone size were taken over from that table, and D and trimming were inferred from the DNA. The sample comprises around 100,000 clones, 75% of which are singletons, and 13% to 15% rests with the top ten. With regard to this clone: Its antigen is as yet unknown.

Healthy individuals who donated bone marrow served as the donors. Nominal health characterized the donors when sampled, though unrecorded immune exposures were likely. Study conclusions and caveats: In a later analysis, TCR beta V- and J-gene trimming was associated with a missense DCLRE1C variant.

The material sequenced was PBMCs. This clonotype was obtained from a male donor in good health and CMV-seropositive.

CDR3 sequence: CASRKTGSSYNEQFF. CDR3 in DNA: TGTGCCAGCAGAAAGACAGGGAGCTCCTACAATGAGCAGTTCTTC. The chain recombines TRBV5-4 with TRBJ2-1; 7 bases line up with TRBD1. The CDR3 spans 15 residues. Germline loops: CDR1 SGHNT, CDR2 YYREEE (reference sequence). Trimming at V came to 5 bases and at J to 0 bases, leaving 5 bases not matched to a gene.